Following are 29 T cell receptor beta chains from one sample sequenced in a study of T cells after yellow fever vaccination. TCRdb processed the 5' RACE reads anew with MiXCR; each CDR3 protein has one entry. Among around 610,000 distinct CDR3 sequences, roughly 13% were seen once, and the ten largest hold roughly 13%. The sample here was PBMCs, taken on the day of the yellow fever booster vaccination. Receptor source: a man younger than 45 who received the YFV17D yellow fever vaccine.

The sample holds many counts of this clonotype. This chain links TRBV7-2 with TRBJ2-7; D remains unclear. With 5 bases removed from V and 2 bases from J, the gap between germline ends came to 7 bases. The CDR3 sequence is 12 residues long. Per the germline V gene, CDR1 is SGHTA and CDR2 is FQGNSA. The CDR3 is CASSRVAYEQYF. In DNA, the CDR3 is TGTGCCAGCAGCCGCGTCGCCTACGAGCAGTACTTC.

The chain recombines TRBV11-1 with TRBJ2-2, with D hard to call. The CDR3 runs 13 residues. V dropped 5 bases and J dropped 4 bases, with 8 bases sitting between them. Per germline, CDR1 SGHAT and CDR2 FQDESV (reference sequence). In DNA, the CDR3 is TGTGCCAGCAGCGCGCACTCCACCGGGGAGCTGTTTTTT. Its translation: CASSAHSTGELFF.

This chain joins TRBV20-1 and TRBJ2-3; tentatively, D is TRBD1 or TRBD2 (5 bases each). This CDR3 contains 15 residues. V shed 3 bases and J shed 0 bases, with 13 bases lying between them. Germline CDR1 is DFQATT and CDR2 is SNEGSKA (reference sequence). The CDR3 sequence is CSASEGRGSTDTQYF. The CDR3 DNA is TGCAGTGCTAGTGAGGGGCGCGGTAGCACAGATACGCAGTATTTT.

This chain connects TRBV12-3 or TRBV12-4 to TRBJ2-1; D not resolved. Trimming shortened V by 7 bases and J by 3 bases, and 7 bases separated the two germline ends. The CDR3 contains 12 residues. This CDR3 is CASTSRYNEQFF. In DNA form, the CDR3 reads TGTGCCAGCACCTCCCGCTACAATGAGCAGTTCTTC.

This clonotype was counted only a few times. CDR3 DNA sequence: TGCGCCAGCAGTACGGTCTCCCGGGGCGAGCAGTTCTTC. Protein sequence: CASSTVSRGEQFF. The V gene is TRBV10-1, the J gene TRBJ2-1; D might be TRBD1 or TRBD2, each matching 5 bases. CDR1 is WNHNN and CDR2 is SYGVQD in the germline V gene (reference sequence). The CDR3 loop spans 13 amino acids. Trimming cost V 5 bases and J 10 bases, with 15 bases left between them.

This chain joins TRBV6-5 and TRBJ1-6; possible D gene TRBD1, 5 bases. Trimming removed 2 bases from V and 2 bases from J, with 13 bases in between. The V gene's germline CDR1 is MNHEY and CDR2 SVGAGI. CDR3 length: 17 residues. The CDR3 sequence: CASSYTGLGAYNSPLHF. CDR3 DNA sequence: TGTGCCAGCAGTTACACAGGCCTGGGCGCCTATAATTCACCCCTCCACTTT.

CDR3 coding DNA: TGTGCCAGCAGCTTAGCTGAAACAGATACGCAGTATTTT. Its translation: CASSLAETDTQYF. The chain combines TRBV7-6 with TRBJ2-3; D is undetermined. V lost 0 bases and J lost 3, with 4 bases in between. CDR3 length equals 13 residues. Germline V gene data show CDR1 as SGHVS and CDR2 as FNYEAQ.

The rearrangement links TRBV4-3 to TRBJ1-6; no clear D. The CDR3 totals 15 residues. The germline CDR1 and CDR2 sequences are LGHNA and YSLEER. With 2 bases removed from V and 7 bases from J, the gap between germline ends came to 12 bases. The CDR3 protein is CASSQSTGRNSPLHF. The DNA of the CDR3 is TGCGCCAGCAGCCAATCCACTGGCCGGAATTCACCCCTCCACTTT.

This clonotype has only a few counts. This chain links TRBV25-1 with TRBJ2-7; D ambiguous. Germline CDR1 and CDR2: MGHDK and SYGVNS. Trimming removed 5 bases at V and 2 bases at J, with 13 bases between. The CDR3 covers 14 residues. The CDR3 here is CASSKSDPTYEQYF. The DNA of the CDR3 is TGTGCCAGCAGTAAAAGCGACCCCACCTACGAGCAGTACTTC.

This clonotype was picked up a small number of times. V usage is TRBV29-1 and J usage is TRBJ2-5; 7 nucleotides line up with TRBD1. The CDR3 is made up of 15 amino acids. Germline values: CDR1 SQVTM, CDR2 ANQGSEA. J gave up 0 bases and V 1 base, and 5 bases lay outside the gene matches. The CDR3 sequence is CSVEGMTGYQETQYF. CDR3 nucleotide sequence: TGCAGCGTTGAAGGGATGACAGGGTACCAAGAGACCCAGTACTTC.

In its sample, this clonotype was seen a few times. The CDR3 DNA reads TGTGCCAGCAGTCCTAGCGGGAGCCCCATGAGGGAGCAGTACTTC. This sequence encodes CASSPSGSPMREQYF. The chain couples TRBV3-1 to TRBJ2-7, with 10 bases matching TRBD2. CDR3 length: 15 residues. The germline gives CDR1 LGHDT, CDR2 YNNKEL (reference sequence). The V segment lost 6 bases and the J segment 7 bases; nucleotides outside the gene matches: 12.

This clonotype has more than one count but fewer than ten. The chain carries TRBV12-3 or TRBV12-4 and TRBJ2-2, with a tentative D call TRBD2 (7 bases). V gave up 6 bases and J gave up 1 base, with 9 bases separating them. The CDR3 runs 14 residues. CDR3 in amino acids: CASRGGRNTGELFF. For the CDR3, the DNA is TGTGCCAGCAGGGGGGGGCGGAACACCGGGGAGCTGTTTTTT.

The chain uses TRBV7-8 and TRBJ1-3, with no clear D. Trimming stripped 5 bases from V and 4 bases from J, with 6 bases between. Per germline, CDR1 SGHVS and CDR2 FQNEAQ. The CDR3 consists of 12 residues. The CDR3 here is CASSPRGNTIYF. In nucleotides, the CDR3 is TGTGCCAGCAGCCCGCGGGGAAACACCATATATTTT.

This clonotype was seen a few times. The chain uses TRBV29-1 and TRBJ2-5; no clear D. There are 12 residues in the CDR3. V was shortened by 4 bases and J by 1 base, with 7 bases between the two germline ends. Germline V gene lookup returns CDR1 SQVTM and CDR2 ANQGSEA. CDR3 residues: CSVVPVQETQYF. In DNA, the CDR3 is TGCAGCGTTGTACCGGTCCAAGAGACCCAGTACTTC.

CDR3 coding DNA: TGTGCCTGGAGTAGAGGGGGCGCGGCAGATACGCAGTATTTT. Its translation: CAWSRGGAADTQYF. This chain uses TRBV30 with TRBJ2-3; TRBD1 aligns across 7 bases. V dropped 2 bases and J dropped 4; count of bases not matched to a gene: 6. The CDR3 length is 14 residues. Germline V lookup: CDR1 GTSNPN, CDR2 SVGIG (reference sequence).

The chain has TRBV25-1 and TRBJ2-1, with TRBD2 matching 7 bases. The CDR3 contains 14 residues. CDR1 and CDR2 (germline): MGHDK, SYGVNS. The J segment lost 5 bases and the V segment lost 6 bases, leaving 7 bases of the junction unmatched. CDR3 coding DNA: TGTGCCAGCAGCTACAAGGCGGGGGACAATGAGCAGTTCTTC. Its translation is CASSYKAGDNEQFF.

The chain employs TRBV6-5 and TRBJ2-2; D ambiguous. CDR1 is MNHEY and CDR2 is SVGAGI in the germline V gene. This CDR3 region has 16 residues. Trimming pared 2 bases from V and 1 base from J, leaving 11 bases between. In nucleotides, the CDR3 is TGTGCCAGCAGTTACACGAGTACTGGGAACACCGGGGAGCTGTTTTTT. It specifies CASSYTSTGNTGELFF.

The chain recombines TRBV12-5 with TRBJ2-3, with 7 bases aligning to TRBD2. The germline V gene has CDR1 LGHNT and CDR2 FRNRAP. The ends lost 3 bases at V and 4 bases at J; junction bases unmatched: 13. The CDR3 runs 17 residues. The CDR3 DNA is TGTGCTAGTGGTTTCTCGGCACTAGCGAAAGTGGCAGATACGCAGTATTTT. This sequence encodes CASGFSALAKVADTQYF.

This clonotype was detected ten times or more. V usage is TRBV28 and J usage is TRBJ2-1, with D tentatively TRBD1 or TRBD2 (5 bases each). Trimming pared 7 bases from V and 0 bases from J, leaving 13 bases between. This CDR3 is built from 15 residues. CDR1 is MDHEN and CDR2 is SYDVKM in the germline V gene. The CDR3 nucleotides are TGTGCCAGCACCCCAGGGAGAAGCTCCTACAATGAGCAGTTCTTC. Its translation: CASTPGRSSYNEQFF.

The rearrangement links TRBV2 to TRBJ1-2; unclear D gene. This CDR3 has 13 residues. The V gene lost 5 bases and the J gene lost 3 bases, with 10 bases spanning the gap. CDR1 is SNHLY, CDR2 FYNNEI, per germline. The CDR3 is CASSTVADYGYTF. The DNA for the CDR3 is TGTGCCAGCAGTACGGTTGCTGACTATGGCTACACCTTC.

This clonotype was counted a single time. This sequence joins TRBV4-2 and TRBJ2-5; tentatively, D is TRBD1 (5 bases). Per the germline V gene, CDR1 is LGHNA and CDR2 is YNFKEQ. This CDR3 contains 17 residues. V was cut by 1 base and J by 4 bases, with 19 bases left in between. The CDR3 coding sequence is TGTGCCAGCAGCCAAGCGACAAGGGGCGGAAGGGTAGAGACCCAGTACTTC. Translating gives CASSQATRGGRVETQYF.

There are a few counts of this clonotype. The V call is TRBV4-3, the J call TRBJ2-2, with unresolved D. The CDR3 consists of 15 residues. Germline V gives CDR1 LGHNA, CDR2 YSLEER. V lost 0 bases and J 4 bases, leaving 9 bases between the germline ends. The DNA of the CDR3 is TGCGCCAGCAGCCAAGATCTAGTCGGCACCGGGGAGCTGTTTTTT. Its protein product is CASSQDLVGTGELFF.

The rearrangement uses TRBV20-1 and TRBJ2-4, with 7 positions matching TRBD2. The CDR3 covers 15 residues. Per germline, CDR1 DFQATT and CDR2 SNEGSKA (reference sequence). V lost 3 bases, J lost 9 bases, and 14 bases stayed unmatched. CDR3 DNA sequence: TGCAGTGCTAGTGGGTTGCGGACTAGTAACCTCATTCAGTACTTC. Translated, it gives CSASGLRTSNLIQYF.

This chain connects TRBV6-5 to TRBJ1-2; unclear D gene. Looked up from germline, CDR1 is MNHEY and CDR2 is SVGAGI. V was pared by 8 bases and J by 6 bases, with 10 bases between. The CDR3 covers 11 residues. The CDR3 coding sequence is TGTGCCAGCGTCAGTGGGCATGGCTACACCTTC. Its protein product is CASVSGHGYTF.

The gene calls are TRBV20-1 and TRBJ1-5; no definite D call. The CDR3 has 13 residues. Germline V lookup: CDR1 DFQATT, CDR2 SNEGSKA (reference sequence). V was pared by 0 bases and J by 7 bases, with 10 bases between. The CDR3 nucleotides read TGCAGTGCTAGAGAAGGGATTGGACAGCCCCAGCATTTT. Translated: CSAREGIGQPQHF.

V is TRBV18 and J is TRBJ2-4, with 9 bases aligning to TRBD1. CDR1 and CDR2 (germline): KGHSH, LQKENI. The CDR3 is 17 residues long. With 0 bases clipped from V and 0 bases from J, the junction kept 3 bases outside the gene matches. CDR3: CASSPPDRGLAKNIQYF. In nucleotides, the CDR3 is TGTGCCAGCTCACCACCGGACAGGGGCTTAGCCAAAAACATTCAGTACTTC.

The chain recombines TRBV20-1 with TRBJ2-2; 9 bases line up with TRBD2. The germline V gene encodes CDR1 DFQATT and CDR2 SNEGSKA (reference sequence). The CDR3 extends over 15 amino acids. The V and J ends lost 5 bases and 0 bases, in that order; junction bases with no gene match: 4. This chain's CDR3 is CSAQGTSPNTGELFF. The CDR3 DNA follows: TGCAGTGCTCAAGGGACTAGCCCGAACACCGGGGAGCTGTTTTTT.

This clonotype was counted a few times. This chain uses TRBV5-1 with TRBJ1-2; weak D call: TRBD1 (5 bases). CDR1 is SGHRS and CDR2 is YFSETQ in the germline V gene. This CDR3 is 15 amino acids long. V dropped 0 bases and J dropped 2 bases, with 11 bases sitting between them. The CDR3 DNA sequence: TGCGCCAGCAGCTTGGTGGGGGTCCGGAACTATGGCTACACCTTC. This sequence encodes CASSLVGVRNYGYTF.

This chain connects TRBV5-1 to TRBJ1-2; D is perhaps TRBD1 (5 bases). The germline V gene encodes CDR1 SGHRS and CDR2 YFSETQ. This CDR3 has 13 residues. V was cut by 4 bases and J by 5 bases, with 12 bases left in between. DNA of the CDR3: TGCGCCAGCAGCCCCGGGACGAGTTATGGCTACACCTTC. It translates to CASSPGTSYGYTF.